These T cell receptor beta chains were read from a single sample in a study of identical twins. In TCRdb, the 5' RACE reads were re-called with MiXCR into one record per CDR3 protein. The sample lists hundreds of thousands of distinct CDR3 sequences, over 20% occurring once. The same data also went into a second study, on T cells expressing NK-cell markers.

The sequenced sample consisted of PBMCs. Receptors were obtained from a woman aged 18-29 years in good health. The CDR3 runs from the conserved cysteine through the conserved F or W. Each record gives: D gene, clone size, J gene, V gene, CDR3 DNA, CDR3 protein. The D gene is left open where the match is weak. Clone size is stated in some rows and not others, as once, few, many or a class when expanded.

D gene: .
clone size: few
J gene: TRBJ2-3
V gene: TRBV6-5
CDR3 DNA: TGTGCCAGCAGTTACGACGCGGGACTGTCCAGGGATACGCAGTATTTT
CDR3 protein: CASSYDAGLSRDTQYF

D gene: .
clone size: few
J gene: TRBJ2-7
V gene: TRBV15
CDR3 DNA: TGTGCCACCAGCAGAGATAACGGCTACGAGCAGTACTTC
CDR3 protein: CATSRDNGYEQYF

D gene: .
clone size: few
J gene: TRBJ1-1
V gene: TRBV6-1
CDR3 DNA: TGTGCCAGCAGTCCCCCGGGGACCAGGGGAGCTTTCTTT
CDR3 protein: CASSPPGTRGAFF

D gene: .
clone size: few
J gene: TRBJ2-5
V gene: TRBV27
CDR3 DNA: TGTGCCAGCAGTCCAACACCTCAGGGACTCCAAGAGACCCAGTACTTC
CDR3 protein: CASSPTPQGLQETQYF

D gene: .
clone size: few
J gene: TRBJ2-3
V gene: TRBV5-1
CDR3 DNA: TGCGCCAGCAGAGACGGACGAACTAGCACAGATACGCAGTATTTT
CDR3 protein: CASRDGRTSTDTQYF

D gene: .
clone size: .
J gene: TRBJ2-1
V gene: TRBV7-9
CDR3 DNA: TGTGCCAGCAGCTCGACCAGGGGCCTAGGGGATGAGCAGTTCTTC
CDR3 protein: CASSSTRGLGDEQFF

D gene: .
clone size: .
J gene: TRBJ2-7
V gene: TRBV4-2
CDR3 DNA: TGTGCCAGCAGCCAAATACTTGGGGCACCGGCGACCTACGAGCAGTACTTC
CDR3 protein: CASSQILGAPATYEQYF

D gene: .
clone size: few
J gene: TRBJ2-3
V gene: TRBV6-1
CDR3 DNA: TGTGCCACAGGGGCCAGGGAGACAGATACGCAGTATTTT
CDR3 protein: CATGARETDTQYF

D gene: .
clone size: .
J gene: TRBJ2-1
V gene: TRBV7-8
CDR3 DNA: TGTGCCAGCAGCTTAGCTGTTGTGGCTAGCAAGAATGAGCAGTTCTTC
CDR3 protein: CASSLAVVASKNEQFF

D gene: .
clone size: .
J gene: TRBJ2-7
V gene: TRBV20-1
CDR3 DNA: TGCAGTGCTAGCCCACTTACAGCCTACGAGCAGTACTTC
CDR3 protein: CSASPLTAYEQYF

D gene: TRBD2
clone size: .
J gene: TRBJ2-1
V gene: TRBV7-3
CDR3 DNA: TGTGCCAGCAGCTTAATAGCGGGGGCTAACAATGAGCAGTTCTTC
CDR3 protein: CASSLIAGANNEQFF

D gene: .
clone size: .
J gene: TRBJ2-7
V gene: TRBV5-5
CDR3 DNA: TGTGCCAGCAGCTTGGCCACCAGGACAGCTATCTACGAGCAGTACTTC
CDR3 protein: CASSLATRTAIYEQYF

D gene: .
clone size: .
J gene: TRBJ2-3
V gene: TRBV5-4
CDR3 DNA: TGTGCCAGCAGCTTAATAGTAGGGGAAGATACGCAGTATTTT
CDR3 protein: CASSLIVGEDTQYF

D gene: TRBD2
clone size: few
J gene: TRBJ2-3
V gene: TRBV5-1
CDR3 DNA: TGCGCCAGCACGCGGGAGACTCGAGAAGATACGCAGTATTTT
CDR3 protein: CASTRETREDTQYF

D gene: .
clone size: .
J gene: TRBJ2-7
V gene: TRBV7-8
CDR3 DNA: TGTGCCAGCAGCATTACACAGTCCGAGCAGTACTTC
CDR3 protein: CASSITQSEQYF

D gene: TRBD2
clone size: .
J gene: TRBJ2-3
V gene: TRBV7-9
CDR3 DNA: TGTGCCAGCAGCTCCCGGACTAGCTCTGACCCCACAGATACGCAGTATTTT
CDR3 protein: CASSSRTSSDPTDTQYF

D gene: .
clone size: few
J gene: TRBJ2-1
V gene: TRBV20-1
CDR3 DNA: TGCAGTGCTAGAGATATGAGGGGGGTATCGAGCTCCTACAATGAGCAGTTCTTC
CDR3 protein: CSARDMRGVSSSYNEQFF

D gene: .
clone size: many
J gene: TRBJ2-7
V gene: TRBV12-3/TRBV12-4
CDR3 DNA: TGTGCCAGCAGTTTCTTAAGCCCCTACGAGCAGTACTTC
CDR3 protein: CASSFLSPYEQYF

D gene: .
clone size: .
J gene: TRBJ2-1
V gene: TRBV5-1
CDR3 DNA: TGCGCCAGCAAAGCCGGGGATAATGAGCAGTTCTTC
CDR3 protein: CASKAGDNEQFF

D gene: .
clone size: .
J gene: TRBJ1-2
V gene: TRBV5-1
CDR3 DNA: TGCGCCAGCAGCGCGGGGACAAGTGCCGGGTACACCTTC
CDR3 protein: CASSAGTSAGYTF

D gene: .
clone size: .
J gene: TRBJ1-5
V gene: TRBV27
CDR3 DNA: TGTGCCAGCAGTTTGGGGATGAGACAGCCCCAGCATTTT
CDR3 protein: CASSLGMRQPQHF

D gene: TRBD1
clone size: many
J gene: TRBJ1-1
V gene: TRBV7-9
CDR3 DNA: TGTGCCAGCAGCTTGGGAACAGGGGCCACTGAAGCTTTCTTT
CDR3 protein: CASSLGTGATEAFF

D gene: TRBD1
clone size: few
J gene: TRBJ1-2
V gene: TRBV19
CDR3 DNA: TGTGCCAGTAGGGGCGACAGGGAAACAGGCGGCTACACCTTC
CDR3 protein: CASRGDRETGGYTF

D gene: TRBD2
clone size: few
J gene: TRBJ2-5
V gene: TRBV12-3/TRBV12-4
CDR3 DNA: TGTGCCAGCAGTAAACGGGAGGGGGAGACCCAGTACTTC
CDR3 protein: CASSKREGETQYF

D gene: .
clone size: few
J gene: TRBJ2-4
V gene: TRBV27
CDR3 DNA: TGTGCCAGCAGTTTAGTGGCCCCGGGGGCCAAAAACATTCAGTACTTC
CDR3 protein: CASSLVAPGAKNIQYF

D gene: TRBD1
clone size: .
J gene: TRBJ1-1
V gene: TRBV2
CDR3 DNA: TGTGCCAGCACAGTCGACAGGGGCACTGAAGCTTTCTTT
CDR3 protein: CASTVDRGTEAFF

D gene: .
clone size: .
J gene: TRBJ2-5
V gene: TRBV7-2
CDR3 DNA: TGTGCCAGCTCACCGGGCCCCCGTGGGACCCAGTACTTC
CDR3 protein: CASSPGPRGTQYF

D gene: TRBD2
clone size: .
J gene: TRBJ2-6
V gene: TRBV3-1
CDR3 DNA: TGTGCCACCTGCCCCGGGACTAGCAGCTCTGGGGCCAACGTCCTGACTTTC
CDR3 protein: CATCPGTSSSGANVLTF

D gene: .
clone size: many
J gene: TRBJ2-5
V gene: TRBV5-1
CDR3 DNA: TGCGCCAGCAGCTTTGGGGCAGAGACCCAGTACTTC
CDR3 protein: CASSFGAETQYF

D gene: TRBD1
clone size: few
J gene: TRBJ2-1
V gene: TRBV6-5
CDR3 DNA: TGTGCCAGCAGTTTCGCCGGGACAGGGATACACAATGAGCAGTTCTTC
CDR3 protein: CASSFAGTGIHNEQFF

D gene: TRBD2
clone size: .
J gene: TRBJ2-3
V gene: TRBV2
CDR3 DNA: TGTGCCTTACCGACTAGCGGGGGCACAGATACGCAGTATTTT
CDR3 protein: CALPTSGGTDTQYF

D gene: TRBD2
clone size: .
J gene: TRBJ2-5
V gene: TRBV10-2
CDR3 DNA: TGCGCCAGCAAGGTAGCGGGAACCCAAGAGACCCAGTACTTC
CDR3 protein: CASKVAGTQETQYF

D gene: TRBD2
clone size: few
J gene: TRBJ2-1
V gene: TRBV5-6
CDR3 DNA: TGTGCCAGCGCGACTAGCGCATACAATGAGCAGTTCTTC
CDR3 protein: CASATSAYNEQFF

D gene: TRBD2
clone size: few
J gene: TRBJ2-1
V gene: TRBV24-1
CDR3 DNA: TGTGCCACCAGTGAGGTGGGAGGGCCGATTAATGAGCAGTTCTTC
CDR3 protein: CATSEVGGPINEQFF

D gene: .
clone size: few
J gene: TRBJ1-1
V gene: TRBV3-1
CDR3 DNA: TGTGCCAGCAGCCCGATACGACAGCGCACAAGTGAAGCTTTCTTT
CDR3 protein: CASSPIRQRTSEAFF

D gene: .
clone size: few
J gene: TRBJ2-2
V gene: TRBV9
CDR3 DNA: TGTGCCAGCAGGGGGGACTTCCCGAACACCGGGGAGCTGTTTTTT
CDR3 protein: CASRGDFPNTGELFF

D gene: .
clone size: few
J gene: TRBJ1-5
V gene: TRBV27
CDR3 DNA: TGTGCCAGCAGTTCCGTCGGGGCAGGGAGCAATCAGCCCCAGCATTTT
CDR3 protein: CASSSVGAGSNQPQHF

D gene: .
clone size: .
J gene: TRBJ1-1
V gene: TRBV14
CDR3 DNA: TGTGCCAGCAGCCATAATACGTGGACTGAAGCTTTCTTT
CDR3 protein: CASSHNTWTEAFF

D gene: .
clone size: .
J gene: TRBJ2-5
V gene: TRBV7-2
CDR3 DNA: TGTGCCAGCAGCTCTCCCCCCGGGGGGCCCCGGGAGACCCAGTACTTC
CDR3 protein: CASSSPPGGPRETQYF

D gene: .
clone size: .
J gene: TRBJ1-2
V gene: TRBV6-2/TRBV6-3
CDR3 DNA: TGTGCCAGCAGTTACTTGGCAGAGTATGGCTACACCTTC
CDR3 protein: CASSYLAEYGYTF

D gene: .
clone size: .
J gene: TRBJ2-2
V gene: TRBV6-1
CDR3 DNA: TGTGCCAGGGGGGGACCTAGTGTGGATAGGGAGCTGTTTTTT
CDR3 protein: CARGGPSVDRELFF

D gene: .
clone size: few
J gene: TRBJ2-7
V gene: TRBV6-5
CDR3 DNA: TGTGCCAGCAGTTACCGGGAGAATAACTACGAGCAGTACTTC
CDR3 protein: CASSYRENNYEQYF

D gene: .
clone size: .
J gene: TRBJ2-7
V gene: TRBV6-5
CDR3 DNA: TGTGCCAGCAGTTATTCCTGGAACGCCCCCTACGAGCAGTACTTC
CDR3 protein: CASSYSWNAPYEQYF

D gene: .
clone size: .
J gene: TRBJ2-7
V gene: TRBV10-3
CDR3 DNA: TGTGCCATCAGTCAGAATAACGAGCAGTACTTC
CDR3 protein: CAISQNNEQYF

D gene: .
clone size: few
J gene: TRBJ2-7
V gene: TRBV12-3/TRBV12-4
CDR3 DNA: TGTGCCAGCAACCTGGAAGGGACATTCTACGAGCAGTACTTC
CDR3 protein: CASNLEGTFYEQYF

D gene: .
clone size: few
J gene: TRBJ2-5
V gene: TRBV20-1
CDR3 DNA: TGCAGTGCTAGAGATGGGGGTAGCGGCCAAGAGACCCAGTACTTC
CDR3 protein: CSARDGGSGQETQYF

D gene: .
clone size: few
J gene: TRBJ2-7
V gene: TRBV5-1
CDR3 DNA: TGCGCCAGCAGCTTGGCTCCGAGTCGCGGGACGGTCTCCTACGAGCAGTACTTC
CDR3 protein: CASSLAPSRGTVSYEQYF

D gene: .
clone size: few
J gene: TRBJ2-2
V gene: TRBV12-3/TRBV12-4
CDR3 DNA: TGTGCCAGCAGTTTTCTCAGGGAGCTGTTTTTT
CDR3 protein: CASSFLRELFF

D gene: .
clone size: .
J gene: TRBJ1-2
V gene: TRBV6-1
CDR3 DNA: TGTGCCAGCAGTCCAAGAGACCGGGACTATGGCTACACCTTC
CDR3 protein: CASSPRDRDYGYTF

D gene: TRBD2
clone size: .
J gene: TRBJ2-5
V gene: TRBV12-3/TRBV12-4
CDR3 DNA: TGTGCCAGCAGTTTTTTGGGTAGCGGGGCAGAGACCCAGTACTTC
CDR3 protein: CASSFLGSGAETQYF

D gene: .
clone size: few
J gene: TRBJ2-2
V gene: TRBV24-1
CDR3 DNA: TGTGCCACCAGTGACCGTCCCCGGGACGGGGAGACCACCGGGGAGCTGTTTTTT
CDR3 protein: CATSDRPRDGETTGELFF